The source of this T cell receptor (beta chain) is a study of blood T cell repertoires in COVID-19 (TCRdb year 2020). Turning to the overall study: Samples from collaborators originated in the United States, Italy and Spain and spanned both the acute and convalescent phases of COVID-19. The material from the prospective study consisted of cDNA or gDNA derived from T cells, B-cell-depleted T cells, or PBMCs. Subjects who had been exposed to COVID-19, were actively infected with it, or had recovered from it provided the deeply sampled blood TCRbeta repertoires that made up the dataset. A freely available public database, intended as a resource for researchers studying the immune response to SARS-CoV-2, is where the repertoires were released. Samples were obtained from the ongoing ImmuneRACE study (first 160 participants) and from about 1,300 subjects provided by 6 global collaborators. Sample metadata almost always included a de-identified subject ID, COVID-19 status, age in years and sex. Where HLA class I and class II types were available, the types were taken from metadata supplied by the sample provider, not from assay-based typing.

TCRbeta CDR3 regions were amplified from genomic DNA using the immunoSEQ Assay, a bias-controlled multiplex PCR. In the source study's methods: Nucleated cell counts per sample were estimated from amplification of reference gene primers within the assay. To quantify the absolute abundance of each unique TCRbeta CDR3 rearrangement, sequence reads were collapsed and filtered. For each sample, productive Simpson clonality was calculated as the square root of Simpson's diversity index across productive rearrangements. TCRdb stores this immuneACCESS table with in-frame sequences only. Part of the clones is absent; in the studies checked, under half of the shortfall reflects unresolved V genes, and no reason is known for the rest. For V, J and clone size, that table is used; D and trimming come from the DNA. Within this sample are 80,000 to 95,000 clones, with about 85% of them counted one time only. Of the sample, around 38% is held by the ten largest clones.

Remarks on this clone: This receptor's antigen is unknown. Per-nucleotide qualities are absent, and no much larger clonotype sits a single base away.

The collaborating institutions used their own protocols to collect whole blood in K2EDTA tubes. For TCRbeta analysis, collaborator samples were shipped as frozen whole blood, as isolated PBMCs, or as DNA extracted from either sample type. The CDR3, from cysteine to phenylalanine, totals 15 residues. Just the 45-base CDR3 DNA is kept, in frame starting at base 1. Relative to germline, V is 1 base shorter and J is 1 base shorter, with 10 bases between their ends. CDR1 and CDR2 are drawn from the germline V gene (reference sequence): SEHNR, FQNEAQ. The full study reports these points: How much clinical and demographic metadata was included differed by source and by participant, and the metadata was provided uncurated.

The rearranged chain carries TRBV7-9 and TRBJ2-5; the D region possibly corresponds to TRBD1 (5 bases align). This sequence was found in a man older than 75 with acute or convalescent COVID-19. The sample taken for sequencing was peripheral blood. The nucleotide sequence is TGTGCCAGCAGCTTAGTGGGGCTACCCCAAGAGACCCAGTACTTC. Its coded protein is CASSLVGLPQETQYF.